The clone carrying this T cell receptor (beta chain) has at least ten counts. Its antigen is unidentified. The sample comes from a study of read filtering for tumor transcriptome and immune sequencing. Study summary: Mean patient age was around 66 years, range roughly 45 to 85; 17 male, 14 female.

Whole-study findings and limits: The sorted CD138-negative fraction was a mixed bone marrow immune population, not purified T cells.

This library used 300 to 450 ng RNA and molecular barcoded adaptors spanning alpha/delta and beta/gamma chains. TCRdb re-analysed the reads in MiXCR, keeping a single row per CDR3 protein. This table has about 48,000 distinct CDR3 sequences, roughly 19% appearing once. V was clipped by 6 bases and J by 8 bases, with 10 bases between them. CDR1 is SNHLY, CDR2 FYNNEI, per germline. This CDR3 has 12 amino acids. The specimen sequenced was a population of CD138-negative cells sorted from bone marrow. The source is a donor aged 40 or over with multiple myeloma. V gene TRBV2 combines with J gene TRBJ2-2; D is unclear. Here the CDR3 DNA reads TGTGCCAGCAGGAGCGAGTTAGGGGAGCTGTTTTTT. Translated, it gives CASRSELGELFF. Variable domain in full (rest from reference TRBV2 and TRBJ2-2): EPEVTQTPSHQVTQMGQEVILRCVPISNHLYFYWYRQILGQKVEFLVSFYNNEISEKSEIFDDQFSVERPDGSNFTLKIRSTKLEDSAMYFCASRSELGELFFGEGSRLTVL.